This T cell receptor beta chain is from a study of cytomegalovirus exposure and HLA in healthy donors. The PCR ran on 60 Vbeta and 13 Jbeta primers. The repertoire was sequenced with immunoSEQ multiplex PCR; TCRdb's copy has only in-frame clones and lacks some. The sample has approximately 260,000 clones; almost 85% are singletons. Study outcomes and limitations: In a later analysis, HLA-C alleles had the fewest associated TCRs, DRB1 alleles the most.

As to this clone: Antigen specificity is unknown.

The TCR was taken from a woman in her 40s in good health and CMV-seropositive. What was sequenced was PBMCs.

CDR3 amino acids: CASSWGLADSYEQYF. The DNA for the CDR3 is TGTGCCAGCAGCTGGGGACTAGCGGATTCCTACGAGCAGTACTTC. This chain connects TRBV11-2 to TRBJ2-7, with 11 positions matching TRBD2. The CDR3 covers 15 residues. After removal of 4 bases from V and 1 base from J, the junction contained 3 bases not matched to a gene. CDR1 and CDR2 (germline): SGHAT, FQNNGV.